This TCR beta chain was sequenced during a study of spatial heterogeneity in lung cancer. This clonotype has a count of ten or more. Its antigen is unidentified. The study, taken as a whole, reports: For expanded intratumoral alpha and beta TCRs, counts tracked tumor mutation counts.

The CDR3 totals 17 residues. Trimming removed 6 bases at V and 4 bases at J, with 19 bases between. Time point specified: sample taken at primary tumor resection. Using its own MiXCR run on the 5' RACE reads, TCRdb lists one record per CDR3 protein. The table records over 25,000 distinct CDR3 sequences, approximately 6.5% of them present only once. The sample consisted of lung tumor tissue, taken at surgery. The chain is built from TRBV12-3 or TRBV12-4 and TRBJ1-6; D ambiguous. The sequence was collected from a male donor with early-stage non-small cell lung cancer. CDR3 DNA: TGTGCCAGCAGCCGACCAAACCACGGCCAATATAATTCACCCCTCCACTTT. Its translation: CASSRPNHGQYNSPLHF.